This T cell receptor (beta chain) was profiled in a study of blood T cell repertoires in COVID-19. About the study: In each case, the material was cDNA or gDNA derived from T cells, B-cell-depleted T cells, or PBMCs.

Per the study methods: The assay estimated nucleated cells by amplifying reference gene primers. Assay used: immunoSEQ multiplex PCR; TCRdb lists only in-frame clones, some missing. V and J calls and clone size are as listed in that table; D and trimming were resolved from the DNA. The data hold 300,000 to 500,000 clones, with roughly 90% observed a single time. Participants were aged roughly 18 to 89 years, lived in under 30 US areas, and enrolled virtually. Cohort placement rested on clinical history that participants reported themselves. V lost 6 bases and J lost 3; bases outside the gene matches: 4. CDR1 SGHVS and CDR2 FNYEAQ come from the germline V gene. The CDR3 covers 14 residues.

The TCR sequence derives from a woman between 35 and 50 years old with acute COVID-19. V usage is TRBV7-6 and J usage is TRBJ2-2; 7 positions agree with TRBD1. Sequencing used PBMCs or T cells enriched from blood (not recorded which). CDR3 DNA: TGTGCCAGCAGGAGACAGGGCGACACCGGGGAGCTGTTTTTT. The encoded protein is CASRRQGDTGELFF.